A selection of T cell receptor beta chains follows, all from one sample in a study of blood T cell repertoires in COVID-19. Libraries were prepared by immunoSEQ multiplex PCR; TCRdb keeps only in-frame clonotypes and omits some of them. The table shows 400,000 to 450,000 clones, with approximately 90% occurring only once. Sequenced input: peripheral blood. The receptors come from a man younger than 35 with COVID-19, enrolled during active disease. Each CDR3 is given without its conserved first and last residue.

CDR3 protein: ASSTRWTGLRGNQPQH
V gene: TRBV19

CDR3 protein: ASSRIQGGRGGYT
V gene: TRBV27

CDR3 protein: SSSGQPTDTQY
V gene: TRBV20-1

CDR3 protein: ASSLEGEGEQY
V gene: TRBV5-1

CDR3 protein: ASSGTSVLLRGKNIQY
V gene: TRBV28

CDR3 protein: ASSYTGTSPTSEAF
V gene: TRBV6-5

CDR3 protein: ASSLERGRGSKDTQY
V gene: TRBV11-2

CDR3 protein: ASSQLPGTSNEQY
V gene: TRBV4-1

CDR3 protein: ASQQGGYGANVLT
V gene: TRBV3-1/TRBV3-2

CDR3 protein: ASRPTTGDTGELF
V gene: TRBV5-1

CDR3 protein: ASSSRVHGELF
V gene: TRBV7-9

CDR3 protein: ASSDPTGSDTGELF
V gene: TRBV6-1

CDR3 protein: ASSLARGSYGYT
V gene: TRBV7-9

CDR3 protein: ASSQDAGAGEKLF
V gene: TRBV4-1

CDR3 protein: ASSYSGSNSPLH
V gene: TRBV6-5

CDR3 protein: ASSFRSRPSGNTIY
V gene: TRBV28

CDR3 protein: ASNTGRTDTQY
V gene: TRBV2

CDR3 protein: ASSLGTGYGYT
V gene: TRBV19

CDR3 protein: ATSRERSVAGADNEQF
V gene: TRBV15

CDR3 protein: ATSDPGQGAEEQY
V gene: TRBV24-1

CDR3 protein: ASSQGTIVAGPYEQY
V gene: TRBV4-1

CDR3 protein: ASSDRGPDTGELF
V gene: TRBV2

CDR3 protein: AWSVGSPGVETQY
V gene: TRBV30

CDR3 protein: ASSEAHRRPQH
V gene: TRBV6-1

CDR3 protein: ASSATARGVYNEQF
V gene: TRBV7-6

CDR3 protein: ATSPERWTEAF
V gene: TRBV15

CDR3 protein: ASNTEAGTQETQY
V gene: TRBV7-9

CDR3 protein: ASSVGRQGAKYGYT
V gene: TRBV9

CDR3 protein: ASSFISGQGAYEQY
V gene: TRBV11-2

CDR3 protein: SVHSGNTIY
V gene: TRBV20-1

CDR3 protein: ATSGAGTIGGYT
V gene: TRBV24-1

CDR3 protein: ASSLKPGGDGGELF
V gene: TRBV11-3

CDR3 protein: ASNYVMNTEAF
V gene: TRBV2

CDR3 protein: ASSPRLAGNTGELF
V gene: TRBV5-1

CDR3 protein: ASSFSTTNEKLF
V gene: TRBV11-3

CDR3 protein: ASSEAGGNTEAF
V gene: TRBV6-1

CDR3 protein: ASSLGGTNYGYT
V gene: TRBV7-9

CDR3 protein: ASSLEYGRFEQY
V gene: TRBV5-1

CDR3 protein: ASSPNAGDQNSPLH
V gene: TRBV5-1

CDR3 protein: ASSPRVIGTGVREQF
V gene: TRBV18